This is a list of T cell receptor beta chains from one sample in a study of response to subunit inactivated influenza vaccine. TCRdb re-derived calls from the RT-PCR reads in MiXCR, one entry per CDR3 protein. The repertoire holds about 540,000 distinct CDR3 sequences, with approximately 24% as singletons. The same sample was also studied in work on T cells expressing NK-cell markers.

The sequencing here drew on CD4+ T cells sorted from PBMCs, taken roughly 12 days after vaccination. The receptors were gathered from a man aged 45-65 years who received an inactivated influenza vaccine. CDR3s include the opening cysteine and the closing phenylalanine or tryptophan. D genes are given only for firm matches. Clone size is shown for a subset of rows, as once, few, many or a class of expanded clone.

abundance	d_gene	v_gene	j_gene	CDR3aa	CDR3nt
many	TRBD1	TRBV5-1	TRBJ2-7	CASSLGAGTGDYEQYF	TGCGCCAGCAGCTTGGGCGCCGGGACAGGTGATTACGAGCAGTACTTC
few	-	TRBV29-1	TRBJ1-1	CSVGELNTEAFF	TGCAGCGTAGGGGAATTGAACACTGAAGCTTTCTTT
few	-	TRBV28	TRBJ2-7	CASSNNSPEQYF	TGTGCCAGCAGCAATAATTCACCCGAGCAGTACTTC
few	-	TRBV9	TRBJ2-3	CASSVGPTGWTDTQYF	TGTGCCAGCAGCGTAGGCCCCACAGGGTGGACAGATACGCAGTATTTT
-	-	TRBV12-3/TRBV12-4	TRBJ2-1	CASRTIRGAYNEQFF	TGTGCCAGCAGAACCATACGAGGAGCCTACAATGAGCAGTTCTTC
few	-	TRBV12-3/TRBV12-4	TRBJ1-5	CASSPFRPRSNQPQHF	TGTGCCAGCAGTCCGTTTCGGCCTAGGAGCAATCAGCCCCAGCATTTT
few	-	TRBV5-4	TRBJ2-1	CASSFSTSNEQFF	TGTGCCAGCAGCTTTTCGACTAGCAATGAGCAGTTCTTC
few	-	TRBV12-3/TRBV12-4	TRBJ1-1	CASRGLGGTEAFF	TGTGCCAGCAGGGGACTCGGCGGCACTGAAGCTTTCTTT
few	-	TRBV12-3/TRBV12-4	TRBJ2-1	CASSLGLTRNEQFF	TGTGCCAGCAGTTTGGGACTGACACGCAATGAGCAGTTCTTC
many	-	TRBV15	TRBJ2-2	CATSNGSFWNTGELFF	TGTGCCACCAGCAATGGAAGCTTCTGGAACACCGGGGAGCTGTTTTTT
-	TRBD2	TRBV12-3/TRBV12-4	TRBJ2-7	CASRVTSGATYEQYF	TGTGCCAGCAGGGTGACTAGCGGGGCGACCTACGAGCAGTACTTC
few	-	TRBV12-3/TRBV12-4	TRBJ2-5	CASRRASVETQYF	TGTGCCAGTCGGCGAGCTAGCGTAGAGACCCAGTACTTC
many	-	TRBV2	TRBJ1-2	CASRGGAYGYTF	TGTGCCAGCAGGGGGGGTGCCTATGGCTACACCTTC
-	TRBD2	TRBV28	TRBJ2-5	CASSSTSGGEETQYF	TGTGCCAGCAGTTCAACTAGCGGGGGGGAAGAGACCCAGTACTTC
few	TRBD2	TRBV6-2/TRBV6-3	TRBJ2-1	CASSIITSGGNEQFF	TGTGCCAGCAGTATCATCACTAGCGGGGGCAATGAGCAGTTCTTC
-	-	TRBV20-1	TRBJ1-5	CSAIPDRNQPQHF	TGCAGTGCCATTCCAGACAGGAATCAGCCCCAGCATTTT
few	TRBD1	TRBV5-1	TRBJ2-3	CASSPGTGIQYF	TGCGCCAGCAGCCCCGGGACAGGGATTCAGTATTTT
-	-	TRBV12-3/TRBV12-4	TRBJ2-7	CASSQGRETGRYEQYF	TGTGCCAGCAGTCAGGGAAGAGAGACTGGACGCTACGAGCAGTACTTC
-	TRBD2	TRBV7-2	TRBJ2-2	CASSLGLAGPVRELFF	TGTGCCAGCAGCTTAGGGCTAGCGGGGCCGGTGCGGGAGCTGTTTTTT
-	-	TRBV5-6	TRBJ2-1	CASFTISSSYNEQFF	TGTGCCAGCTTCACGATTTCCAGCTCCTACAATGAGCAGTTCTTC
few	-	TRBV3-1	TRBJ1-1	CASSQGWNTEAFF	TGTGCCAGCAGCCAAGGCTGGAACACTGAAGCTTTCTTT
-	TRBD1	TRBV20-1	TRBJ2-7	CSARPGQGVEYF	TGCAGTGCCCGACCGGGACAGGGGGTTGAGTACTTC
few	TRBD1	TRBV25-1	TRBJ1-5	CASSETTGEPQHF	TGTGCCAGCAGTGAAACAACAGGGGAGCCCCAGCATTTT
few	-	TRBV28	TRBJ1-5	CASSSASFQGRQPQHF	TGTGCCAGCAGTTCCGCTTCATTCCAGGGCCGTCAGCCCCAGCATTTT
-	-	TRBV6-1	TRBJ2-1	CASRERASMHEQFF	TGTGCCAGCAGGGAAAGGGCTAGTATGCATGAGCAGTTCTTC
-	-	TRBV29-1	TRBJ1-1	CSVLSAGRTEAFF	TGCAGCGTTTTATCTGCGGGAAGGACTGAAGCTTTCTTT
few	-	TRBV5-6	TRBJ2-7	CASRDSRSYEQYF	TGTGCCAGCAGGGATTCGCGTTCCTACGAGCAGTACTTC
-	TRBD1	TRBV23-1	TRBJ2-2	CASRTGGPPGELFF	TGCGCCAGCAGGACAGGGGGCCCCCCCGGGGAGCTGTTTTTT